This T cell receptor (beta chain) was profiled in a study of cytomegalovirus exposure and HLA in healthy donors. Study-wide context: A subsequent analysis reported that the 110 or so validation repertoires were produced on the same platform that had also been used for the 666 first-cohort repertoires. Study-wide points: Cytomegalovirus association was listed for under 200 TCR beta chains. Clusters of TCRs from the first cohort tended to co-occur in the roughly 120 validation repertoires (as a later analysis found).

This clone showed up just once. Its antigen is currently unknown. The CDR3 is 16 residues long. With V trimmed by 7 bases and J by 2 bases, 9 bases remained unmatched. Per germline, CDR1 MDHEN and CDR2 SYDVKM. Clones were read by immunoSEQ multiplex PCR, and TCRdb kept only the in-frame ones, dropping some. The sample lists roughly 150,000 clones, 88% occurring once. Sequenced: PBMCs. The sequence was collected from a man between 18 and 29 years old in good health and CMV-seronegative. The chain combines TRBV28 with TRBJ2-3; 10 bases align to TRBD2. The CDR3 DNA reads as TGTGCCAGCACACTACTAGCGGGACCAAACACAGATACGCAGTATTTT. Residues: CASTLLAGPNTDTQYF.